This T cell receptor (beta chain) was observed in a study of blood T cell repertoires in COVID-19. The CDR3 spans 12 residues. The germline V and J ends were trimmed by 9 bases and 6 bases, with 11 bases remaining between them. Looked up from germline, CDR1 is SNHLY and CDR2 is FYNNEI. Original handling: Reference gene primer amplification gave nucleated cell count estimates. Clones were read by immunoSEQ multiplex PCR, and TCRdb kept only the in-frame ones, dropping some. V, J and clone size are taken as reported in that table, and D and trimming were inferred from the DNA itself. The table shows 25,000 to 35,000 clones, with roughly 82% occurring only once.

This TCR derives from a human donor in a cohort sampled during active COVID-19. Sequencing was performed on peripheral blood. The V gene is TRBV2, the J gene TRBJ2-2, with a possible D match to TRBD1 (5 bases). The chain's CDR3 is CARGDSPGELFF. The CDR3, as DNA: TGTGCCAGGGGTGACAGTCCCGGGGAGCTGTTTTTT.